The text below deals with one T cell receptor beta chain. The length of the CDR3 is 17 residues. CDR1 SGHAT and CDR2 FQDESV come from the germline V gene (reference sequence). Trimming removed 0 bases from V and 0 bases from J; junction bases left unmatched: 7. The data were taken from a study of blood T cell repertoires in COVID-19. Background on the study: COVID-19 samples, acute and convalescent, were from the United States, Italy and Spain.

Using immunoSEQ multiplex PCR, the repertoire was profiled, and TCRdb retains in-frame clones only, with some absent. The sample has 190,000 or so clones; approximately 86% are singletons. The source material was peripheral blood. V usage is TRBV11-1 and J usage is TRBJ2-7, with TRBD1 matching 8 bases. This receptor was identified in a man aged 40-49 years with active or convalescent COVID-19. DNA of the CDR3: TGTGCCAGCAGCTTAGCGGCGAGGACAGGGCTCTCCTACGAGCAGTACTTC. This encodes CASSLAARTGLSYEQYF.